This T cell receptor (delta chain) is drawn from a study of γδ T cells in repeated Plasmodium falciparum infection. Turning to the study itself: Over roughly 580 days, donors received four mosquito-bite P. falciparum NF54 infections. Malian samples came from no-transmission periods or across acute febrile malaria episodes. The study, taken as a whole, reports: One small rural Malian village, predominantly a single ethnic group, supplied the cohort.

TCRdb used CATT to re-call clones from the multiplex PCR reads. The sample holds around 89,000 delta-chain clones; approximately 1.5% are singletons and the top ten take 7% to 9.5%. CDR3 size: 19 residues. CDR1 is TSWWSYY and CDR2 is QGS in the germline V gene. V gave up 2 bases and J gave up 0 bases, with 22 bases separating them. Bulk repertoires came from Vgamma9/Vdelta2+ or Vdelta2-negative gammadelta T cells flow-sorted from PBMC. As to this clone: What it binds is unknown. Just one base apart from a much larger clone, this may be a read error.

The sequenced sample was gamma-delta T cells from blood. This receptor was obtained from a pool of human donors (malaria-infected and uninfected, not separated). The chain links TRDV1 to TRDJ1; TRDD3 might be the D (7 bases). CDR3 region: CALGEKGFLGALYTDKLIF. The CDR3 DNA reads TGTGCTCTTGGGGAAAAGGGCTTCCTGGGGGCCCTTTACACCGATAAACTCATCTTT.